The T cell receptor beta chain under discussion was sequenced for a study of read filtering for tumor transcriptome and immune sequencing. Across the study: Per sample, TCR-region reads ranged about 4 to 11 million by IR-seq, roughly 80 to 1273 by RNA-seq.

This library used roughly 400 ng RNA and molecular barcoded adaptors spanning alpha/delta and beta/gamma chains. TCRdb itself ran the reads through MiXCR, one entry per CDR3 protein. The data show over 45,000 distinct CDR3 sequences, 20% to 25% seen once. The CDR3 has 16 amino acids. CDR1 is MGHRA, CDR2 YSYEKL, per germline. The ends were cut back, 0 bases at V and 3 bases at J, with 11 bases in the middle. The clonotype comes from a donor at least 40 years old with multiple myeloma. Sequencing was done on a sample of a population of CD138-negative cells sorted from bone marrow. The chain couples TRBV4-1 to TRBJ2-2; D perhaps matches TRBD2 (5 bases). The CDR3: CASSQDRAGDTGELFF. The CDR3, as DNA: TGCGCCAGCAGCCAAGACCGGGCGGGCGACACCGGGGAGCTGTTTTTT.